This T cell receptor (beta chain) was profiled in a study of OX40 agonist ivuxolimab in advanced cancers. The method was immunoSEQ multiplex PCR; TCRdb's version includes in-frame clones alone and lacks a portion of them. The table includes around 93,000 clones, roughly 89% detected once. Germline CDR1 MNHEY, CDR2 SMNVEV (reference sequence). V lost 4 bases, J lost 4 bases, and 10 bases stayed unmatched. The CDR3 covers 15 residues. At baseline, cycle 4 day 1, and cycle 7 day 1, blood was sampled. The chain has TRBV27 and TRBJ2-7; TRBD1 aligns across 7 bases. The TCR was taken from an adult with an advanced solid tumor such as melanoma, head and neck, liver or kidney cancer. The material sequenced was CD4+ or CD8+ T cells sorted from blood, taken in a trial of the OX40 agonist ivuxolimab. CDR3: CASSSHSGTVYEQYF. As DNA, the CDR3 is TGTGCCAGCAGTTCTCACTCCGGGACAGTATACGAGCAGTACTTC.